A single sample is the source of the 13 T cell receptor beta chains below, sequenced in a study of cytomegalovirus exposure and HLA in healthy donors. With 60 Vbeta and 13 Jbeta primers, the PCR was carried out. Only in-frame clones appear in the TCRdb table, and some are missing; sequencing was by immunoSEQ multiplex PCR. The repertoire consists of 97,000 or so clones, with around 80% occurring once and the leading ten covering roughly 1.4%. Input material: PBMCs. These receptors originate from a man aged 35-49 years in good health and CMV-seronegative.

This clone was recorded only once. The gene calls are TRBV4-2 and TRBJ1-2; TRBD1 aligns across 9 bases. V lost 4 bases, J lost 7 bases, and 13 bases stayed unmatched. Germline lookup yields CDR1 LGHNA and CDR2 YNFKEQ. The CDR3 is made up of 16 amino acids. CDR3 protein: CASSLEGTGYGRGYTF. In nucleotides, the CDR3 is TGTGCCAGCAGCCTTGAGGGGACAGGGTACGGCCGTGGCTACACCTTC.

The gene calls are TRBV6-5 and TRBJ1-6, with TRBD1 matching over 9 bases. The V gene's germline CDR1 is MNHEY and CDR2 SVGAGI. The CDR3 covers 12 residues. Losses at the gene ends were 5 bases for V and 15 bases for J; bases not matched to a gene: 5. CDR3 protein: CASSRGTGNLHF. The CDR3 DNA reads as TGTGCCAGCAGTCGCGGGACAGGGAACCTCCACTTT.

This rearrangement joins TRBV7-2 to TRBJ2-4; 7 bases fit TRBD1. The CDR3 length is 14 residues. Per the germline V gene, CDR1 is SGHTA and CDR2 is FQGNSA. The trim removed 5 bases at V and 6 bases at J, leaving 7 bases unmatched. CDR3 residues: CASSPRTGLNIQYF. As DNA, the CDR3 is TGTGCCAGCAGCCCACGGACAGGATTAAACATTCAGTACTTC. The complete variable domain, with remaining parts taken from reference TRBV7-2 and TRBJ2-4, reads GAGVSQSPSNKVTEKGKDVELRCDPISGHTALYWYRQSLGQGLEFLIYFQGNSAPDKSGLPSDRFSAERTGGSVSTLTIQRTQQEDSAVYLCASSPRTGLNIQYFGAGTRLSVL.

The CDR3 sequence is CASSPGRRPEQYF. CDR3 bases: TGTGCCAGCAGTCCCGGGAGACGTCCCGAGCAGTACTTC. This chain links TRBV6-1 with TRBJ2-7; weak D call: TRBD2 (6 bases). The CDR3 runs to 13 residues. The germline CDR1 and CDR2 sequences are MNHNS and SASEGT. The V end lost 5 bases, the J end lost 6 bases, and 14 bases lay between the germline ends.

The chain's CDR3 is CASSQEAGKGYEKLFF. The DNA of the CDR3 is TGCGCCAGCAGCCAAGAGGCGGGAAAGGGGTATGAAAAACTGTTTTTT. The V gene is TRBV4-1, the J gene TRBJ1-4; a weak D match, TRBD1 (5 bases). The germline V gene has CDR1 MGHRA and CDR2 YSYEKL. The CDR3 consists of 16 residues. Deletions cut 0 bases from V and 6 bases from J, with 14 bases between.

This clone was observed a few times. This sequence joins TRBV6-4 and TRBJ2-1; maybe TRBD1 (6 bases). Germline CDR1 MRHNA, CDR2 SNTAGT. V was pared by 3 bases and J by 0 bases, with 6 bases between. This CDR3 comprises 14 residues. As DNA, the CDR3 is TGTGCCAGCAGTGAGGACAGCTCCTACAATGAGCAGTTCTTC. It encodes CASSEDSSYNEQFF.

The rearrangement uses TRBV5-1 and TRBJ2-3; TRBD2 aligns across 10 bases. This CDR3 is built from 15 residues. The germline V gene has CDR1 SGHRS and CDR2 YFSETQ. The V segment lost 4 bases and the J segment 11 bases; nucleotides outside the gene matches: 13. The CDR3 reads CASSPSGGASLEQYF. DNA for the CDR3: TGCGCCAGCAGCCCAAGCGGGGGGGCCTCATTGGAGCAGTATTTT. The complete variable domain, with remaining parts taken from reference TRBV5-1 and TRBJ2-3, reads KAGVTQTPRYLIKTRGQQVTLSCSPISGHRSVSWYQQTPGQGLQFLFEYFSETQRNKGNFPGRFSGRQFSNSRSEMNVSTLELGDSALYLCASSPSGGASLEQYFGPGTRLTVL.

V and J are TRBV18 and TRBJ2-2; D is possibly TRBD2 (5 bases). Germline-derived CDR1 and CDR2 are KGHSH and LQKENI. The CDR3 consists of 15 residues. The V gene lost 5 bases and the J gene lost 5 bases, with 15 bases spanning the gap. The CDR3 DNA sequence: TGTGCCAGCTCAGAGGACTTTATTGAAACCGGGGAGCTGTTTTTT. This gives the protein CASSEDFIETGELFF. Full variable domain (missing parts from reference TRBV18 and TRBJ2-2): NAGVMQNPRHLVRRRGQEARLRCSPMKGHSHVYWYRQLPEEGLKFMVYLQKENIIDESGMPKERFSAEFPKEGPSILRIQQVVRGDSAAYFCASSEDFIETGELFFGEGSRLTVL.

The chain recombines TRBV6-5 with TRBJ2-3, with TRBD1 matching over 7 bases. There are 16 residues in the CDR3. CDR1 and CDR2 (germline): MNHEY, SVGAGI. The V gene end was trimmed by 2 bases and the J gene end by 3 bases; junction bases not matched to a gene: 8. This CDR3 is CASSYGQVLSTDTQYF. The CDR3 coding sequence is TGTGCCAGCAGTTACGGACAGGTCCTTTCGACAGATACGCAGTATTTT.

V is TRBV6-5 and J is TRBJ2-7; 7 bases are shared with TRBD1. The CDR3 has 15 amino acids. V shed 0 bases, J shed 2 bases, and the junction held 4 bases outside the gene matches. In germline, CDR1 is MNHEY, CDR2 SVGAGI. Here the CDR3 reads CASSYSKQGPYEQYF. CDR3 in DNA: TGTGCCAGCAGTTACTCGAAACAGGGGCCCTACGAGCAGTACTTC.

The chain recombines TRBV9 with TRBJ2-3, with D maybe TRBD1 (6 bases). V was clipped by 0 bases and J by 2 bases, with 13 bases between them. There are 16 residues in the CDR3. The V gene's germline CDR1 is SGDLS and CDR2 YYNGEE. The CDR3 protein is CASSVGDTRFTDTQYF. The CDR3 DNA sequence: TGTGCCAGCAGCGTAGGGGACACCCGATTCACAGATACGCAGTATTTT.

The chain is built from TRBV5-1 and TRBJ2-2, with D maybe TRBD1 (5 bases). The CDR3 is 16 residues long. In germline, CDR1 is SGHRS, CDR2 YFSETQ. Trimming took off 1 base at V and 3 bases at J, with 13 bases between the two ends. In DNA form, the CDR3 reads TGCGCCAGCAGCTTGAACGCAGGGTCGGACACCGGGGAGCTGTTTTTT. Protein: CASSLNAGSDTGELFF.

V and J are TRBV7-6 and TRBJ2-7; 9 bases are shared with TRBD1. This CDR3 contains 14 residues. Germline V lookup: CDR1 SGHVS, CDR2 FNYEAQ. V was pared by 5 bases and J by 4 bases, with 6 bases of the junction left unmatched. CDR3 sequence: CASSPDRGGYEQYF. The CDR3 region has the DNA TGTGCCAGCAGCCCGGACAGGGGCGGTTACGAGCAGTACTTC.